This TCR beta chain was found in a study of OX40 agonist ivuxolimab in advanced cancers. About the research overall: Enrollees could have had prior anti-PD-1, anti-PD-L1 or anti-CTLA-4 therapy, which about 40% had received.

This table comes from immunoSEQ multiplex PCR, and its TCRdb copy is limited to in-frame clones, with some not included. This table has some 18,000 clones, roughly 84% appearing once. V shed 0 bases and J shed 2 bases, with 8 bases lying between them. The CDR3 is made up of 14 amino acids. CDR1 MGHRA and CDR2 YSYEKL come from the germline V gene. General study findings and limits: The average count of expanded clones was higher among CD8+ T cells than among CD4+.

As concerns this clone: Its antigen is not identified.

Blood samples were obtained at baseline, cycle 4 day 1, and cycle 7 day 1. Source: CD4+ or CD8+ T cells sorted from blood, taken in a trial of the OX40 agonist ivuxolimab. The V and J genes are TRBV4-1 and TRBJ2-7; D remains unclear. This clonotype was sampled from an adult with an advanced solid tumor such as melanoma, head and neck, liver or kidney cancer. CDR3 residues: CASSQDSGTYEQYF. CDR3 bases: TGCGCCAGCAGCCAAGATTCAGGAACCTACGAGCAGTACTTC.